Listed below are T cell receptor beta chains from one sample, sequenced in a study of cytomegalovirus exposure and HLA in healthy donors. The table came from immunoSEQ multiplex PCR; TCRdb's copy has only in-frame clones and leaves some out. The sample gives some 89,000 clones, about 81% of which show up once; roughly 4.3% is in the top ten. The sequenced sample was PBMCs. The receptors shown here come from a woman aged 35 to 49 in good health and CMV-seropositive. Both conserved end residues are part of each CDR3. Fields, in order: D gene, V gene, J gene, clone size, CDR3 length, CDR3 DNA, CDR3 protein. The D gene is left open where the match is weak. The size field is filled for only some rows; it gives once, few, many or a size class.

-,TRBV5-6,TRBJ2-1,-,13,TGTGCCAGCAGCTTGTGGAGTAGGAATGAGCAGTTCTTC,CASSLWSRNEQFF
TRBD1,TRBV28,TRBJ2-7,-,15,TGTGCCAGCAGTTTTCCCGGGACAGGGCCCTACGAGCAGTACTTC,CASSFPGTGPYEQYF
-,TRBV29-1,TRBJ2-1,-,15,TGCAGCGTTGAACCATTCGCGGGGGACATGCGTGAGCAGTTCTTC,CSVEPFAGDMREQFF
TRBD2,TRBV19,TRBJ2-3,once,16,TGTGCCAGTAGAGTTAGCGGGAGTCGAAGATCCGATACGCAGTATTTT,CASRVSGSRRSDTQYF
-,TRBV6-5,TRBJ1-3,-,14,TGTGCCAGCAGTTACGGAGGGGTCGGAAACACCATATATTTT,CASSYGGVGNTIYF
-,TRBV6-1,TRBJ2-4,once,16,TGTGCTAGCAGTGAAGGCGGTCGGAACGGAAAAAACATTCAGTACTTC,CASSEGGRNGKNIQYF
TRBD2,TRBV27,TRBJ2-3,few,17,TGTGCCAGCAGTTTATCGGTCGGGGGGGCTAGCACAGATACGCAGTATTTT,CASSLSVGGASTDTQYF
-,TRBV28,TRBJ1-2,-,16,TGTGCCAGCAGCTTAAGCGGGACCGCAATTTGGGATGGCTACACCTTC,CASSLSGTAIWDGYTF
-,TRBV27,TRBJ1-1,-,14,TGTGCCAGCAGTTTAGGGGGACACCTCACTGAAGCTTTCTTT,CASSLGGHLTEAFF
-,TRBV14,TRBJ2-5,-,11,TGTGCCAGCAGCGTACAAGAGACCCAGTACTTC,CASSVQETQYF
TRBD2,TRBV29-1,TRBJ2-3,once,13,TGCAGCGTCCCTGGGGAGGGGACAGATACGCAGTATTTT,CSVPGEGTDTQYF
-,TRBV10-3,TRBJ2-1,once,15,TGTGCCATCAGTTCCTTAAGCGGGGACAACAATGAGCAGTTCTTC,CAISSLSGDNNEQFF
-,TRBV11-3,TRBJ2-1,-,13,TGTGCCAGCAGCTTAGCACTAGGAAATGAGCAGTTCTTC,CASSLALGNEQFF
TRBD1,TRBV9,TRBJ2-1,-,15,TGTGCCAGCAGCGCCTACGGGACAGTGGGCAATGAGCAGTTCTTC,CASSAYGTVGNEQFF
-,TRBV5-1,TRBJ2-7,-,15,TGCGCCAGCAGCTTGTGGGGGGGCAGAGCCTACGAGCAGTACTTC,CASSLWGGRAYEQYF
-,TRBV21-1,TRBJ2-2,-,16,-,CASSKVGQGAVGELFF
-,TRBV28,TRBJ2-7,-,12,TGTGCCAGCAGGGAGGGACAGTCCTCTTGGTACTTC,CASREGQSSWYF
-,TRBV4-1,TRBJ1-4,-,17,TGCGCCAGCAGCCAAGATTTACGGGAAGCAACTAATGAAAAACTGTTTTTT,CASSQDLREATNEKLFF
-,TRBV28,TRBJ1-4,once,14,TGTGCCAGCAGTATAGGGACTGCTAATGAAAAACTGTTTTTT,CASSIGTANEKLFF
TRBD2,TRBV29-1,TRBJ2-7,few,14,TGCAGCGTTGAACTAGCGGGAGGTTCTCACGAGCAGTACTTC,CSVELAGGSHEQYF
TRBD2,TRBV27,TRBJ2-7,once,14,TGTGCCAGCAGGGCTCTAGCGGGAGTGCACGAGCAGTACTTC,CASRALAGVHEQYF
-,TRBV7-6,TRBJ2-5,-,15,TGTGCCAGCAGCTTAGAGGTTTCTAGGGGGGAGACCCAGTACTTC,CASSLEVSRGETQYF
-,TRBV7-9,TRBJ2-7,-,14,TGTGCCAGCAGCTTAGGGGCAGGCTCCTACGAGCAGTACTTC,CASSLGAGSYEQYF
TRBD1,TRBV27,TRBJ2-7,-,15,TGTGCCAGCAGCCCTACTCGGACAGGAACCTACGAGCAGTACTTC,CASSPTRTGTYEQYF
-,TRBV30,TRBJ1-4,-,12,TGTGCCTGGAGTGCCTCCGGGGAAAAACTGTTTTTT,CAWSASGEKLFF
-,TRBV28,TRBJ2-7,-,15,TGTGCCAGCAGTTTTGGGCCCAGAACCACCTACGAGCAGTACTTC,CASSFGPRTTYEQYF
TRBD1,TRBV6-1,TRBJ2-7,-,14,TGTGCCAGCAGTTCCCCGGGACAGGGATACGAGCAGTACTTC,CASSSPGQGYEQYF
TRBD1,TRBV6-6,TRBJ2-1,-,14,TGTGCCAGCAGTGCCCATACAGGGGGCGGTGAGCAGTTCTTC,CASSAHTGGGEQFF
TRBD2,TRBV4-2,TRBJ2-2,-,16,TGTGCCAGCAGCCAAGATGGAGCGGGAGCTACCGGGGAGCTGTTTTTT,CASSQDGAGATGELFF
-,TRBV6-4,TRBJ2-1,-,15,TGTGCCAGCAGATTAAATAGCGGTTCATACAATGAGCAGTTCTTC,CASRLNSGSYNEQFF
TRBD2,TRBV9,TRBJ2-3,-,17,TGTGCCAGCAGCTCCGGGACTAGCGGGAGCCTTGAAGATACGCAGTATTTT,CASSSGTSGSLEDTQYF
TRBD1,TRBV6-5,TRBJ2-3,-,13,TGTGCCAGCAGTTTCCTACAGGGGGGTACGCAGTATTTT,CASSFLQGGTQYF
TRBD1,TRBV30,TRBJ1-5,-,17,TGTGCCTGGAGTAGGGACAGGGGCGCCTATAGCAATCAGCCCCAGCATTTT,CAWSRDRGAYSNQPQHF
TRBD1,TRBV29-1,TRBJ1-1,-,13,TGCAGCGCCCCGGGACAGGGGAACACTGAAGCTTTCTTT,CSAPGQGNTEAFF